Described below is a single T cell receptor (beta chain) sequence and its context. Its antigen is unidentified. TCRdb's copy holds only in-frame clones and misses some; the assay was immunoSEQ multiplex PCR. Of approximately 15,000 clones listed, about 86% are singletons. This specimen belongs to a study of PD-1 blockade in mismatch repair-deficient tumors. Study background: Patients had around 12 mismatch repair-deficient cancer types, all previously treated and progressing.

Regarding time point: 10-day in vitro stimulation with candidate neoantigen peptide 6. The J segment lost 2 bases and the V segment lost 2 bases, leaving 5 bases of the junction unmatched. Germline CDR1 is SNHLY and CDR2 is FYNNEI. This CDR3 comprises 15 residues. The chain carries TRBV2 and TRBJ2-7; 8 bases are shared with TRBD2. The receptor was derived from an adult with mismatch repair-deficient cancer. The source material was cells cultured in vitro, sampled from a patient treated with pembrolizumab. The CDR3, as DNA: TGTGCCAGCAGTGAAAGACTAGCGAAGGCCTACGAGCAGTACTTC. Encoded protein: CASSERLAKAYEQYF.